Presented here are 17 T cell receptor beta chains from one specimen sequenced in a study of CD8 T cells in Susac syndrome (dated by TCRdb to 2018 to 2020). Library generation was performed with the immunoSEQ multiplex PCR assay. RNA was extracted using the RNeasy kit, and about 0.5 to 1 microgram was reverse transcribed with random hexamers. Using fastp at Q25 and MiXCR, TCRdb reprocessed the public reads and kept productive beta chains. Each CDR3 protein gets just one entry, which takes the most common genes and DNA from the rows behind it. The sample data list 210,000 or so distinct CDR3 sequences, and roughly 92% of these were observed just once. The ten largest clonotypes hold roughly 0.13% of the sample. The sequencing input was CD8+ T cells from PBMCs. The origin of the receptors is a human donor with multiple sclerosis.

The CDR3: CASSIGYPPDEQYF. Written as DNA, the CDR3 is TGTGCCAGTAGTATAGGCTACCCCCCGGACGAGCAGTACTTC. The chain links TRBV19 to TRBJ2-7; D unclear. CDR3 length equals 14 residues. Germline CDR1 and CDR2: LNHDA and SQIVND (reference sequence). V was shortened by 1 base and J by 5 bases, with 12 bases between the two germline ends.

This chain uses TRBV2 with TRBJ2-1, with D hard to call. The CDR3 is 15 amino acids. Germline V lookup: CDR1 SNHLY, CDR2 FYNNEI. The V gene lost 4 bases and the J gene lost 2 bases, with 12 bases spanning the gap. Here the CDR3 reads CASSGLVETYNEQFF. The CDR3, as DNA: TGTGCCAGCAGTGGGCTAGTGGAGACCTACAATGAGCAGTTCTTC.

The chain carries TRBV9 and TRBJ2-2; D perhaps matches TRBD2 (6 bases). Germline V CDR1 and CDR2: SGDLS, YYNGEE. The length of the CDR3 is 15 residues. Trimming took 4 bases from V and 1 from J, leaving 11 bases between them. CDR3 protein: CASSSSRENTGELFF. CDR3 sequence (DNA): TGTGCCAGCAGCAGCTCGCGGGAGAACACCGGGGAGCTGTTTTTT.

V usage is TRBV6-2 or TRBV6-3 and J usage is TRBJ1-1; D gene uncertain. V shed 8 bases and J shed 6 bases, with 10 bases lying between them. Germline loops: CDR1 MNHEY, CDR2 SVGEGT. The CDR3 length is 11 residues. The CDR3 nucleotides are TGTGCCAGCCCATTGTTTCCTGAAGCTTTCTTT. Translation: CASPLFPEAFF.

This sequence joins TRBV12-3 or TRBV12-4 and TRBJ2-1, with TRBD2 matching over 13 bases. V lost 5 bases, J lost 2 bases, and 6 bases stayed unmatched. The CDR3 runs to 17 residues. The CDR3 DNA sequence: TGTGCCAGCAGTAGCGGGACTAGCGGGGCCCCCTACAATGAGCAGTTCTTC. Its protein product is CASSSGTSGAPYNEQFF.

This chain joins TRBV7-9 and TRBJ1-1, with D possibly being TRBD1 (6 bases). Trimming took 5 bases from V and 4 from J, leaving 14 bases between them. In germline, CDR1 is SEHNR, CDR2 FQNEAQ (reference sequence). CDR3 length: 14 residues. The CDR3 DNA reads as TGTGCCAGCAGCCCCCCGGGAGGGGGCACTGAAGCTTTCTTT. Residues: CASSPPGGGTEAFF.

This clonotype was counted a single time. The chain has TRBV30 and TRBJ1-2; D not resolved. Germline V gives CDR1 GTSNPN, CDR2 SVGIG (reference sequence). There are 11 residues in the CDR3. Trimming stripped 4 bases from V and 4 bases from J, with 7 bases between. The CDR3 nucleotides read TGTGCCTGGAATGTTGGCTATGGCTACACCTTC. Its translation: CAWNVGYGYTF.

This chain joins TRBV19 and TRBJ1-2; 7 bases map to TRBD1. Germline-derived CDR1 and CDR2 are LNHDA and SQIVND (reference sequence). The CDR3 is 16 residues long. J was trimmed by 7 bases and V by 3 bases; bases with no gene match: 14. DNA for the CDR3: TGTGCCAGTAGTATTCGAAGGACAGGCCAAACCCTTGGCTACACCTTC. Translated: CASSIRRTGQTLGYTF.

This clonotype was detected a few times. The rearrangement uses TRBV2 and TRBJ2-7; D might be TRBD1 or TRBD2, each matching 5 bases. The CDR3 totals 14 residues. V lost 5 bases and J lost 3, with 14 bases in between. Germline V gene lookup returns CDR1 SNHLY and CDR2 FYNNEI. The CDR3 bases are TGTGCCAGCAGTCCGACCGGGGCCAGCTACGAGCAGTACTTC. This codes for CASSPTGASYEQYF.

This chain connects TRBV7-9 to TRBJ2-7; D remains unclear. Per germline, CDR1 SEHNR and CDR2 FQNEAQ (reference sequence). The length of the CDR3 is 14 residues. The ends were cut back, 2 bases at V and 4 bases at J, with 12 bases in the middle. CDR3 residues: CASSLLAQTYEQYF. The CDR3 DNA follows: TGTGCCAGCAGCTTATTGGCACAGACTTACGAGCAGTACTTC.

The CDR3 DNA is TGTGCCAGCACAGATAATGAAAAACTGTTTTTT. Its protein is CASTDNEKLFF. The chain has TRBV2 and TRBJ1-4; the D is unclear. The germline V gene encodes CDR1 SNHLY and CDR2 FYNNEI. Deletions cut 7 bases from V and 4 bases from J, with 4 bases between. The CDR3 spans 11 residues.

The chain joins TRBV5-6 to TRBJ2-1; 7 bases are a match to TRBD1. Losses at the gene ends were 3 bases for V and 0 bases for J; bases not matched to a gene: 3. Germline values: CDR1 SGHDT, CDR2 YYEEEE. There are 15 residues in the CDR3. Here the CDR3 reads CASSWDSSSYNEQFF. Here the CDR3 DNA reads TGTGCCAGCAGCTGGGACAGCAGCTCCTACAATGAGCAGTTCTTC.

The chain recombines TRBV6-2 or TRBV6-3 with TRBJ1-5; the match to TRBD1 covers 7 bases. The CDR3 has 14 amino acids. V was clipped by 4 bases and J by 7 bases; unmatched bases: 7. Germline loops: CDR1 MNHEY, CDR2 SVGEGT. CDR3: CASSLQGIRQPQHF. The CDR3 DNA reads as TGTGCCAGCAGTTTACAGGGGATTCGGCAGCCCCAGCATTTT.

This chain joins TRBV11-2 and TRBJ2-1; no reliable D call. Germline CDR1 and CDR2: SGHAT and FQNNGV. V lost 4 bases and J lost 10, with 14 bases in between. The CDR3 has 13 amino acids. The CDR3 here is CASSSARWPEQFF. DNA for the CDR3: TGTGCCAGCAGCTCGGCTAGATGGCCGGAGCAGTTCTTC.

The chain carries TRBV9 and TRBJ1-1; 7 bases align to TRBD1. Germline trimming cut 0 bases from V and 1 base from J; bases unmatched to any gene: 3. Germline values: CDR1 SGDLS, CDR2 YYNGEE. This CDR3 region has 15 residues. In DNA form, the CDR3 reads TGTGCCAGCAGCGTAGAGGCAGGGGGGAACACTGAAGCTTTCTTT. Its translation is CASSVEAGGNTEAFF.

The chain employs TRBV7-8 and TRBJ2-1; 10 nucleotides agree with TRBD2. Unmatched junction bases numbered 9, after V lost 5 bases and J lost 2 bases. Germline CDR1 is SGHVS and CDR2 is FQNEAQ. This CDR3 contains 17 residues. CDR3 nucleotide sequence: TGTGCCAGCAGCCCCTGGGCTAGCGGGGGAACCTACAATGAGCAGTTCTTC. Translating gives CASSPWASGGTYNEQFF.

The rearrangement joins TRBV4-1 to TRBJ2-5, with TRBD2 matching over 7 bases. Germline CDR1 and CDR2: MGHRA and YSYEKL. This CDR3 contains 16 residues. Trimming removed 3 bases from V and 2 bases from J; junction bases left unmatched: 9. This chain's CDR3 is CASSQTVGLVQETQYF. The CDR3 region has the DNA TGCGCCAGCAGCCAGACCGTCGGACTAGTACAAGAGACCCAGTACTTC.